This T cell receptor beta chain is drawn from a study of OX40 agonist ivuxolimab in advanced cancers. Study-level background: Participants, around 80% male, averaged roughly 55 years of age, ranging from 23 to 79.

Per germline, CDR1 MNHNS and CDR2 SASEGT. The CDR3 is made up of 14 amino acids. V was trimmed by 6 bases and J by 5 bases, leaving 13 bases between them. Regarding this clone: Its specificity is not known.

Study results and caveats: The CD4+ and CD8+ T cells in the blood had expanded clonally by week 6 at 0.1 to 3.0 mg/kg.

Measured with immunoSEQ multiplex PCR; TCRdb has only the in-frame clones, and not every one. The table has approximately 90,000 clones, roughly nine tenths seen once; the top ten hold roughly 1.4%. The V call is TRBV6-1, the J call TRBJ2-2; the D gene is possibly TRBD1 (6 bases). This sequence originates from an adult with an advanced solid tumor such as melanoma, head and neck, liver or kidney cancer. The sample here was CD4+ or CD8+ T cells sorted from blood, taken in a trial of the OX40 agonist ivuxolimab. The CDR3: CASRRTDTTGELFF. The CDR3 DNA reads TGTGCCAGCAGGCGGACAGATACGACCGGGGAGCTGTTTTTT.